Shown below are 27 T cell receptor beta chains from a single sample sequenced in a study of blood T cell repertoires in COVID-19. Sequencing used immunoSEQ multiplex PCR; TCRdb keeps in-frame clones, though not all of them. Among approximately 190,000 clones listed, 80% to 85% were seen once. Sequenced input: peripheral blood. These receptors were taken from a human donor in a cohort sampled during active COVID-19.

V gene TRBV18 combines with J gene TRBJ2-5; a possible D gene is TRBD1 (5 bases). CDR3 length: 13 amino acids. CDR1 and CDR2 from the germline V gene are KGHSH and LQKENI. The ends were cut back, 4 bases at V and 2 bases at J, with 8 bases in the middle. CDR3 in DNA: TGTGCCAGCTCACTGGGGCAGCAAGAGACCCAGTACTTC. This gives the protein CASSLGQQETQYF.

In its sample, this clone was seen a few times. J is TRBJ2-3 and V is TRBV3-1 (or the pseudogene TRBV3-2); D perhaps matches TRBD1 (6 bases). There are 15 residues in the CDR3. Trimming left V 4 bases short and J 1 base short, with 12 bases between. Looked up from germline, CDR1 is LGHDT and CDR2 is YNNKEL (reference sequence). The CDR3 coding sequence is TGTGCCAGCAGCCCCCAGGGGTTAGGCACAGATACGCAGTATTTT. It translates to CASSPQGLGTDTQYF.

This clone was recorded a few times. In DNA, the CDR3 is TGTGCCAGCAGCCAAGACCCCTCGGGAGACACTGAAGCTTTCTTT. Encoded protein: CASSQDPSGDTEAFF. The chain couples TRBV4-2 to TRBJ1-1; D not resolved. The CDR3 is made up of 15 amino acids. From germline, CDR1 is LGHNA and CDR2 YNFKEQ. V was trimmed by 0 bases and J by 3 bases, leaving 11 bases between them.

The V call is TRBV18, the J call TRBJ2-5; D is perhaps TRBD1 (5 bases). The germline V gene has CDR1 KGHSH and CDR2 LQKENI. This CDR3 is 15 amino acids long. Trimming stripped 1 base from V and 2 bases from J, with 11 bases between. The CDR3 nucleotides read TGTGCCAGCTCACCACAATCTAACAGGCAAGAGACCCAGTACTTC. Translating gives CASSPQSNRQETQYF.

This chain connects TRBV15 to TRBJ1-2; D ambiguous. Germline V CDR1 and CDR2: LNHNV, YYDKDF (reference sequence). The V and J ends lost 0 bases and 5 bases respectively, with 7 bases between them. This CDR3 is 13 amino acids long. This CDR3 reads CATSREPGYGYTF. DNA of the CDR3: TGTGCCACCAGCAGAGAGCCGGGGTATGGCTACACCTTC.

CDR3 sequence reads: CASSHDPSGRGGQPQHF. The CDR3 DNA reads TGTGCCAGCAGTCACGACCCCTCAGGCAGGGGCGGCCAGCCCCAGCATTTT. The V call is TRBV6-6, the J call TRBJ1-5; TRBD1 is a possible D gene (6 bases). The CDR3 length is 17 residues. The germline V gene has CDR1 MNHNY and CDR2 SVGAGI (reference sequence). The ends were cut back, 5 bases at V and 7 bases at J, with 24 bases in the middle.

V and J are TRBV12-5 and TRBJ2-5; 11 nucleotides align to TRBD2. The CDR3 contains 14 residues. In germline, CDR1 is LGHNT, CDR2 FRNRAP. V lost 9 bases, J lost 1 base, and 4 bases stayed unmatched. The DNA of the CDR3 is TGTGCTAGCACTACTAGCGGGGGCCAAGAGACCCAGTACTTC. Translating it yields CASTTSGGQETQYF.

The sample holds one count of this clone. The chain employs TRBV6-6 and TRBJ2-2; 7 nucleotides line up with TRBD1. Trimming took 6 bases from V and 6 from J; bases not matched to a gene: 13. The CDR3 length is 16 residues. The germline CDR1 and CDR2 sequences are MNHNY and SVGAGI (reference sequence). The CDR3 DNA is TGTGCCAGCAGCCAACTCCTGACAGGGTCCGCCGGGGAGCTGTTTTTT. Translated: CASSQLLTGSAGELFF.

V usage is TRBV5-1 and J usage is TRBJ1-1; D uncertain. Trimming left V 4 bases short and J 1 base short, with 8 bases between. The CDR3 runs to 13 residues. CDR1 is SGHRS and CDR2 is YFSETQ in the germline V gene. This CDR3 is CASSPTQNTEAFF. The DNA for the CDR3 is TGCGCCAGCAGCCCAACACAGAACACTGAAGCTTTCTTT.

This clone has only a few counts. This rearrangement joins TRBV5-1 to TRBJ2-3; possible D gene TRBD2, 6 bases. CDR1 is SGHRS and CDR2 is YFSETQ in the germline V gene. The CDR3 contains 15 residues. V lost 5 bases, J lost 4 bases, and 17 bases lay in between. This chain's CDR3 is CASSSEAGGADTQYF. CDR3 nucleotide sequence: TGCGCCAGCAGTTCCGAGGCAGGAGGGGCAGATACGCAGTATTTT. Looking up the rest from reference TRBV5-1 and TRBJ2-3 gives the full variable domain: KAGVTQTPRYLIKTRGQQVTLSCSPISGHRSVSWYQQTPGQGLQFLFEYFSETQRNKGNFPGRFSGRQFSNSRSEMNVSTLELGDSALYLCASSSEAGGADTQYFGPGTRLTVL.

In this sample, this clone turned up a few times. Other nucleotide sequences from this sample produce the same CDR3. The chain employs TRBV12-3 or TRBV12-4 and TRBJ1-2, with D possibly matching TRBD1 (5 bases). The CDR3 loop spans 13 amino acids. Trimming pared 10 bases from V and 8 bases from J, leaving 20 bases between. This CDR3 reads CATRQFLKFGYTF. The DNA of the CDR3 is TGTGCCACAAGACAGTTTTTGAAATTCGGCTACACCTTC.

The V and J genes are TRBV11-1 and TRBJ2-7, with D possibly TRBD1 on 6 matching bases. This CDR3 is built from 14 residues. The V end was cut by 6 bases, the J end by 6 bases, with 18 bases between. The V gene's germline CDR1 is SGHAT and CDR2 FQDESV (reference sequence). The CDR3 DNA reads TGTGCCAGCAGTCAACAGGGAGTCCGGGGCGAGCAGTACTTC. Translated: CASSQQGVRGEQYF.

This chain uses TRBV7-9 with TRBJ1-1, with a possible D match to TRBD1 (5 bases). Looked up from germline, CDR1 is SEHNR and CDR2 is FQNEAQ (reference sequence). Trimming cost V 5 bases and J 1 base, with 8 bases left between them. The CDR3 is 13 residues long. For the CDR3, the DNA is TGTGCCAGCAGCCAGACAGCGAACACTGAAGCTTTCTTT. Its protein product is CASSQTANTEAFF.

This chain links TRBV5-1 with TRBJ2-7; a possible D gene is TRBD2 (5 bases). Germline assignment: CDR1 SGHRS and CDR2 YFSETQ. The V end was cut by 1 base, the J end by 0 bases, with 14 bases between. The CDR3 sequence is 16 residues long. The CDR3 protein is CASSLQLASSSYEQYF. The CDR3 bases are TGCGCCAGCAGCTTGCAATTAGCGTCAAGCTCCTACGAGCAGTACTTC.

Only a few counts were recorded for this clone. The chain is built from TRBV7-6 and TRBJ2-7; D unclear. Trimming pared 2 bases from V and 3 bases from J, leaving 5 bases between. CDR1 and CDR2 (germline): SGHVS, FNYEAQ. The CDR3 consists of 12 residues. DNA of the CDR3: TGTGCCAGCAGCTTAAACGGCTACGAGCAGTACGTC. As protein: CASSLNGYEQYV.

V is TRBV9 and J is TRBJ2-1, with 7 bases that match TRBD1. V shed 3 bases and J 6 bases; nucleotides not matched to a gene: 6. Germline V CDR1 and CDR2: SGDLS, YYNGEE. The CDR3 runs to 14 residues. CDR3 residues: CASSAGQNSNEQFF. The DNA of the CDR3 is TGTGCCAGCAGCGCGGGACAGAATTCCAATGAGCAGTTCTTC.

This chain connects TRBV5-1 to TRBJ2-1, with 8 bases lining up with TRBD2. The CDR3 runs to 15 residues. CDR1 is SGHRS, CDR2 YFSETQ, per germline. J lost 5 bases, V lost 3 bases, and 7 bases had no gene match. CDR3 region: CASSSGTRLNNEQFF. The CDR3, as DNA: TGCGCCAGCAGCTCTGGGACTAGGCTTAACAATGAGCAGTTCTTC.

This clone was picked up one time. V is TRBV19 and J is TRBJ1-3; D possibly corresponds to TRBD1 (5 bases). The CDR3 covers 14 residues. Germline lookup yields CDR1 LNHDA and CDR2 SQIVND (reference sequence). V gave up 9 bases and J gave up 3 bases, with 15 bases separating them. The CDR3 region is CASDPRRGGNTIYF. CDR3 bases: TGTGCCAGCGATCCCAGGAGGGGTGGAAACACCATATATTTT.

The genes are TRBV10-3 and TRBJ1-4; possibly TRBD1 for D (5 bases). Per the germline V gene, CDR1 is ENHRY and CDR2 is SYGVKD. This CDR3 region has 14 residues. Trimming cost V 5 bases and J 8 bases, with 15 bases left between them. CDR3 in amino acids: CAISQNGGEEKLFF. The CDR3 DNA reads TGTGCCATCAGTCAGAACGGGGGAGAAGAAAAACTGTTTTTT.

J is TRBJ2-3 and V is TRBV7-9; D is perhaps TRBD2 (7 bases). The germline V gene encodes CDR1 SEHNR and CDR2 FQNEAQ (reference sequence). This CDR3 spans 15 amino acids. V lost 5 bases to trimming and J lost 4 bases, with 16 bases between them. CDR3 sequence (DNA): TGTGCCAGCAGCCCCATTCTCGGGGGGCCAGATACGCAGTATTTT. Translation: CASSPILGGPDTQYF.

The rearrangement joins TRBV12-3 or TRBV12-4 to TRBJ2-7, with unresolved D. The CDR3 has 12 residues. CDR3 nucleotides: TGTGCCAGCAGTTCAAGCCACTGGCCCCAGGACGTC. Its translation is CASSSSHWPQDV.

The chain combines TRBV2 with TRBJ2-1; D not certain. Germline values: CDR1 SNHLY, CDR2 FYNNEI. Trimming took off 3 bases at V and 6 bases at J, with 9 bases between the two ends. The CDR3 length is 13 residues. The CDR3 sequence is CASSEVTFNEQFF. The CDR3 nucleotides are TGTGCCAGCAGTGAGGTCACATTCAATGAGCAGTTCTTC.

This rearrangement joins TRBV27 to TRBJ2-7; D possibly corresponds to TRBD2 (7 bases). V was pared by 2 bases and J by 6 bases, with 14 bases between. CDR3 length: 14 amino acids. Germline V gene data show CDR1 as MNHEY and CDR2 as SMNVEV (reference sequence). The CDR3 loop is CASSLRGGAREQYF. Here the CDR3 DNA reads TGTGCCAGCAGTTTAAGGGGGGGGGCTCGCGAGCAGTACTTC.

This chain uses TRBV11-3 with TRBJ2-2, with D possibly being TRBD1 (6 bases). The CDR3 covers 16 residues. Trimming removed 5 bases from V and 5 bases from J, with 18 bases in between. Germline CDR1 reads SGHNT; CDR2 reads YENEEA. The DNA of the CDR3 is TGTGCCAGCAGCCCCAGCCAGGGGCCGTTTACCGGGGAGCTGTTTTTT. Its translation: CASSPSQGPFTGELFF.

This chain connects TRBV18 to TRBJ2-5, with TRBD2 as a possible D gene (5 bases). CDR3 length: 14 amino acids. V shed 2 bases and J shed 4 bases, with 11 bases lying between them. Germline V lookup: CDR1 KGHSH, CDR2 LQKENI. CDR3 sequence (DNA): TGTGCCAGCTCACCAGGAAGGGAGATAGAGACCCAGTACTTC. It specifies CASSPGREIETQYF.

A word on this clone: An end of the junction does not agree with germline; a read error may underlie this. The chain links TRBV7-7 to TRBJ2-5; 7 nucleotides match TRBD2. The CDR3 is 16 residues long. The germline gives CDR1 SSHAT, CDR2 FNYEAQ (reference sequence). The DNA for the CDR3 is TGTGCTAGCAGCCCGGGGCTAGCGGTAATCCAAGAGACCCAGTACTTC. It encodes CASSPGLAVIQETQYF.

The chain carries TRBV14 and TRBJ2-3; a possible D gene is TRBD2 (5 bases). Trimming removed 1 base at V and 0 bases at J, with 8 bases between. CDR3 length equals 15 residues. Germline CDR1 and CDR2: SGHDN and FVKESK. The CDR3 protein is CASSQGSSSTDTQYF. CDR3 nucleotides: TGTGCCAGCAGCCAAGGGTCTAGCAGCACAGATACGCAGTATTTT. The complete variable domain, with remaining parts taken from reference TRBV14 and TRBJ2-3, reads EAGVTQFPSHSVIEKGQTVTLRCDPISGHDNLYWYRRVMGKEIKFLLHFVKESKQDESGMPNNRFLAERTGGTYSTLKVQPAELEDSGVYFCASSQGSSSTDTQYFGPGTRLTVL.